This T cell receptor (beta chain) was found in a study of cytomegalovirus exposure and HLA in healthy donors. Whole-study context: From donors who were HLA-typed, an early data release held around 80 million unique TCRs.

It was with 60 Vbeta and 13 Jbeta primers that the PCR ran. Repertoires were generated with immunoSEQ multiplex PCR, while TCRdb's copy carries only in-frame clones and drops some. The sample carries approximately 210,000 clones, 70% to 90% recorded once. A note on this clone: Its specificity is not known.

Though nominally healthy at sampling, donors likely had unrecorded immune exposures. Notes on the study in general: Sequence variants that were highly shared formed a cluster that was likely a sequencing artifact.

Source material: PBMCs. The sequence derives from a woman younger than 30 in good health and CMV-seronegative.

The CDR3 is CASSVQRGGAYNEQFF. The CDR3 bases are TGTGCCAGCAGTGTGCAACGGGGGGGCGCCTACAATGAGCAGTTCTTC. The chain has TRBV2 and TRBJ2-1, with 8 nucleotides matching TRBD2. V lost 4 bases to trimming and J lost 2 bases; unmatched junction nucleotides: 7. Looked up from germline, CDR1 is SNHLY and CDR2 is FYNNEI. The CDR3 sequence is 16 residues long.